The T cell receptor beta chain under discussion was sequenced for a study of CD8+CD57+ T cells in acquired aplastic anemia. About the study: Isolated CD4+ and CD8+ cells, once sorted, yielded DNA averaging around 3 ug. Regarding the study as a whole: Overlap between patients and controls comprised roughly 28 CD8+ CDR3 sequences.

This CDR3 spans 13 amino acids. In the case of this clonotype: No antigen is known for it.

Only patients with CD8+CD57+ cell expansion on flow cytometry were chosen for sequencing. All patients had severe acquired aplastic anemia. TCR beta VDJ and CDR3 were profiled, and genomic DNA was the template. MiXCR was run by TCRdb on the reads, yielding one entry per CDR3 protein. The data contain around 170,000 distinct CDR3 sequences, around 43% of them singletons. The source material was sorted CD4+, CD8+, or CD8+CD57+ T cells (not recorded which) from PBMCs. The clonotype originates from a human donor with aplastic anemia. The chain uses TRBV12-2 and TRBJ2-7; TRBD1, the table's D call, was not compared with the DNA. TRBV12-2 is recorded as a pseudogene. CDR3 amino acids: CAGRLLGKDEQYV. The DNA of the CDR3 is TGTGCAGGTCGCCTCCTCGGGAAGGACGAGCAGTACGTC.